The next 21 T cell receptor beta chains were all read from a single sample in a study of human T cells and chemical hapten exposure. TCRdb processed the RACE reads anew with MiXCR; each CDR3 protein has one entry. Of roughly 140,000 distinct CDR3 sequences in the sample, about an eighth were seen once. Time point here: patch test 2, 6 weeks after DPC sensitization. Described treatment: therapeutic diphenylcyclopropenone sensitization with weekly scalp DPC. The sample here was whole blood, taken in connection with sensitization to the hapten diphenylcyclopropenone (DPC). Receptors were obtained from a woman between 45 and 65 years old with alopecia areata. Some clones in this sample may be carry-over from other donors' samples.

This clonotype showed up many times. The chain carries TRBV20-1 and TRBJ2-6, with a weak D call TRBD1 (5 bases). This CDR3 is 16 amino acids long. Deletions cut 6 bases from V and 0 bases from J, with 15 bases between. Germline V CDR1 and CDR2: DFQATT, SNEGSKA (reference sequence). The CDR3 DNA sequence: TGCAGTGCCAAGACCCCGACAGACTCTGGGGCCAACGTCCTGACTTTC. This translates into CSAKTPTDSGANVLTF.

This clonotype occurred a few times. J is TRBJ2-7 and V is TRBV29-1; D not certain. The CDR3 is 13 amino acids. Germline values: CDR1 SQVTM, CDR2 ANQGSEA. Deletions cut 4 bases from V and 0 bases from J, with 10 bases between. The CDR3: CSVGRPNSYEQYF. The CDR3 DNA reads TGCAGCGTTGGAAGACCTAACTCCTACGAGCAGTACTTC.

This clonotype was counted between two and nine times. V gene TRBV7-4 combines with J gene TRBJ2-7; 7 nucleotides align to TRBD2. Trimming cost V 5 bases and J 6 bases; bases outside gene matches: 7. The CDR3 runs 13 residues. Germline V gives CDR1 SGHVT, CDR2 SQSDAQ. As DNA, the CDR3 is TGTGCCAGCAGCGGGAGGGCCCCGAGCGAGCAGTACTTC. Residues: CASSGRAPSEQYF.

The chain is built from TRBV20-1 and TRBJ1-5; no firm D call. V was pared by 0 bases and J by 2 bases, with 14 bases between. Looked up from germline, CDR1 is DFQATT and CDR2 is SNEGSKA (reference sequence). The CDR3 runs to 16 residues. The CDR3 coding sequence is TGCAGTGCTAGAGATGGCGGCTTCCCTCGCAATCAGCCCCAGCATTTT. Its translation is CSARDGGFPRNQPQHF.

The V and J genes are TRBV20-1 and TRBJ2-3; D is unresolved. Germline V lookup: CDR1 DFQATT, CDR2 SNEGSKA (reference sequence). The CDR3 length is 16 residues. V was clipped by 1 base and J by 0 bases, with 14 bases between them. CDR3 in amino acids: CSARVRGAPSTDTQYF. The CDR3 DNA reads as TGCAGTGCTAGAGTTCGCGGAGCACCTAGCACAGATACGCAGTATTTT.

This clonotype has a count of ten or more. The chain recombines TRBV7-2 with TRBJ1-5; D is unclear. Looked up from germline, CDR1 is SGHTA and CDR2 is FQGNSA. The CDR3 runs to 13 residues. Trimming stripped 6 bases from V and 4 bases from J, with 10 bases between. The CDR3 sequence: CASSTPQNQPQHF. The CDR3 DNA sequence: TGTGCCAGCAGTACCCCCCAGAATCAGCCCCAGCATTTT.

In its sample, this clonotype was seen a few times. The CDR3 loop is CASSLSGMEQFF. The DNA for the CDR3 is TGTGCCAGCAGTTTGAGCGGGATGGAGCAGTTCTTC. The rearrangement links TRBV28 to TRBJ2-1; TRBD2 matches 7 bases. The V and J ends lost 3 bases and 10 bases, in that order; junction bases with no gene match: 3. CDR3 length: 12 residues. Germline-derived CDR1 and CDR2 are MDHEN and SYDVKM.

The chain couples TRBV5-5 to TRBJ2-1, with TRBD2 as a possible D gene (6 bases). V lost 5 bases and J lost 7, with 10 bases in between. This CDR3 spans 12 amino acids. Germline CDR1 reads SGHKS; CDR2 reads YYEKEE (reference sequence). DNA of the CDR3: TGTGCCAGCAGGGGACTGGGAAATGAGCAGTTCTTC. Its protein is CASRGLGNEQFF.

J is TRBJ2-3 and V is TRBV7-2; no clear D. Germline loops: CDR1 SGHTA, CDR2 FQGNSA. V lost 4 bases, J lost 2 bases, and 10 bases lay in between. The CDR3 length is 14 residues. The CDR3, as DNA: TGTGCCAGCAGCTCGTTTGGAATCACAGATACGCAGTATTTT. Protein sequence: CASSSFGITDTQYF.

Ten or more counts support this clonotype. The chain recombines TRBV9 with TRBJ1-5, with 10 bases that match TRBD1. The CDR3 loop spans 15 amino acids. V was pared by 2 bases and J by 4 bases, with 3 bases of the junction left unmatched. Germline lookup yields CDR1 SGDLS and CDR2 YYNGEE. CDR3 residues: CASSVGQGGNQPQHF. CDR3 nucleotides: TGTGCCAGCAGCGTCGGACAGGGGGGGAATCAGCCCCAGCATTTT.

This clonotype turned up a few times. The gene calls are TRBV9 and TRBJ2-5; 7 bases line up with TRBD2. V trimming: 2 bases; J trimming: 5 bases; junction bases outside the gene matches: 9. This CDR3 is built from 15 residues. Germline V gives CDR1 SGDLS, CDR2 YYNGEE. The CDR3 loop is CASSVGLGVEETQYF. CDR3 nucleotides: TGTGCCAGCAGCGTTGGACTAGGGGTAGAGGAGACCCAGTACTTC.

The chain is built from TRBV18 and TRBJ2-7; a weak D match, TRBD1 (6 bases). This CDR3 has 14 residues. Germline V gene data show CDR1 as KGHSH and CDR2 as LQKENI. V lost 3 bases and J 4 bases, leaving 13 bases between the germline ends. The CDR3 nucleotides read TGTGCCAGCTCACCCGTCGGACAGACATACGAGCAGTACTTC. This encodes CASSPVGQTYEQYF. Drawing the rest from reference TRBV18 and TRBJ2-7, the complete variable domain is NAGVMQNPRHLVRRRGQEARLRCSPMKGHSHVYWYRQLPEEGLKFMVYLQKENIIDESGMPKERFSAEFPKEGPSILRIQQVVRGDSAAYFCASSPVGQTYEQYFGPGTRLTVT.

This clonotype was found many times. V usage is TRBV6-5 and J usage is TRBJ2-3; unclear D gene. Trimming left V 7 bases short and J 5 bases short, with 13 bases between. Per germline, CDR1 MNHEY and CDR2 SVGAGI. This CDR3 is built from 13 residues. DNA for the CDR3: TGTGCCAGCAAGCGAGAACTAAGAGATACGCAGTATTTT. Its protein is CASKRELRDTQYF.

V is TRBV24-1 and J is TRBJ2-1, with 7 nucleotides matching TRBD2. This CDR3 is built from 14 residues. Unmatched junction bases numbered 8, after V lost 9 bases and J lost 4 bases. Germline CDR1 reads KGHDR; CDR2 reads SFDVKD. The CDR3 protein is CATSPGLRYNEQFF. CDR3 in DNA: TGTGCCACCTCCCCGGGACTACGGTACAATGAGCAGTTCTTC.

This clonotype was counted between two and nine times. V is TRBV3-2 and J is TRBJ2-5; TRBD1 is taken as the D call from the table, unchecked against the DNA. TRBV3-2 is tagged as a pseudogene. This CDR3 has 14 residues. Written as DNA, the CDR3 is TGTGCCAGCAGTGCCCGGCGGAACCAAGAGACCCAGTACTTC. Translated: CASSARRNQETQYF.

This clonotype turned up a few times. CDR3 sequence (DNA): TGCAGCGTTGTACCGTTACCTGGGAATGAGCAGTTCTTC. Its translation is CSVVPLPGNEQFF. V gene TRBV29-1 combines with J gene TRBJ2-1; no reliable D call. CDR1 SQVTM and CDR2 ANQGSEA come from the germline V gene. The CDR3 has 13 residues. Trimming stripped 4 bases from V and 7 bases from J, with 14 bases between.

This clonotype was counted a few times. Mismatch with germline at one junction end may stem from a read error. This chain joins TRBV7-7 and TRBJ2-2; TRBD2 agrees at 12 bases. CDR1 is SSHAT and CDR2 is FNYEAQ in the germline V gene (reference sequence). This CDR3 region has 15 residues. The CDR3 nucleotides are TGTGCTAGCAGACGGACTAGCGGGACCACCGGGGAGCTGTTTTTT. This encodes CASRRTSGTTGELFF. Filled out from reference TRBV7-7 and TRBJ2-2, the complete variable domain reads GAGVSQSPRYKVTKRGQDVTLRCDPISSHATLYWYQQALGQGPEFLTYFNYEAQPDKSGLPSDRFSAERPEGSISTLTIQRTEQRDSAMYRCASRRTSGTTGELFFGEGSRLTVL.

The chain carries TRBV19 and TRBJ1-2; a possible D gene is TRBD1 (5 bases). The length of the CDR3 is 14 residues. The V gene lost 4 bases and the J gene lost 4 bases, with 13 bases spanning the gap. From germline, CDR1 is LNHDA and CDR2 SQIVND (reference sequence). CDR3 amino acids: CASSTPSGSYGYTF. The CDR3 DNA sequence: TGTGCCAGTAGTACCCCATCAGGGAGCTATGGCTACACCTTC.

The chain has TRBV4-2 and TRBJ2-7; 11 bases align to TRBD2. V shed 0 bases, J shed 7 bases, and the junction held 5 bases outside the gene matches. This CDR3 is built from 15 residues. Germline CDR1 is LGHNA and CDR2 is YNFKEQ. CDR3 nucleotide sequence: TGTGCCAGCAGCCAAGATTTAGCGGGAGGGTATGAGCAGTACTTC. Its protein product is CASSQDLAGGYEQYF.

This clonotype was recorded a few times. The rearrangement joins TRBV30 to TRBJ2-5; D possibly matches TRBD1 or TRBD2 (5 bases each). Germline CDR1 GTSNPN, CDR2 SVGIG (reference sequence). V dropped 1 base and J dropped 7 bases, with 13 bases sitting between them. There are 13 residues in the CDR3. As DNA, the CDR3 is TGTGCCTGGAGTGGGGACGTCCGAGGGACCCAGTACTTC. This translates into CAWSGDVRGTQYF.

This clonotype was observed at least ten times. The rearrangement joins TRBV20-1 to TRBJ2-2, with unresolved D. The germline V gene has CDR1 DFQATT and CDR2 SNEGSKA (reference sequence). The CDR3 consists of 14 residues. The V gene lost 6 bases and the J gene lost 3 bases, with 14 bases spanning the gap. DNA of the CDR3: TGCAGTGCCACTCCGAAGCGACACACCGGGGAGCTGTTTTTT. As protein: CSATPKRHTGELFF.